This T cell receptor beta chain was found in a study of cytomegalovirus exposure and HLA in healthy donors. Findings of the study overall: Beyond CMV serostatus, there was no information to go on about immune exposure.

The CDR3 is made up of 14 amino acids. V gave up 8 bases and J gave up 10 bases; unmatched junction bases: 10. The germline CDR1 and CDR2 sequences are MNHEY and SVGAGI. The PCR made use of 60 Vbeta and 13 Jbeta primers. The data were produced by immunoSEQ multiplex PCR, yet TCRdb's version contains in-frame clones alone and is incomplete. The sample yields 130,000 or so clones, about four fifths seen once. As for this clone: Its antigen is currently unknown.

The chain links TRBV6-5 to TRBJ1-6; 8 bases match TRBD1. Sequenced sample: PBMCs. The sequence was collected from a man aged 25-45 years in good health and CMV-seronegative. CDR3 sequence: CASGRTGLESPLHF. The CDR3 nucleotides are TGTGCCAGCGGGCGGACAGGGTTGGAGTCACCCCTCCACTTT.